These 23 T cell receptor beta chains were all obtained from the same sample, sequenced in a study of response to subunit inactivated influenza vaccine. TCRdb processed the RT-PCR reads anew with MiXCR; each CDR3 protein has one entry. The sample lists 550,000 to 800,000 distinct CDR3 sequences; approximately 14% were seen once. The starting material was PBMCs from blood, obtained 11 to 12 days after vaccination. The receptors come from a man aged 45-60 years who received an inactivated influenza vaccine.

This clonotype occurred a few times. The gene calls are TRBV9 and TRBJ2-7, with 10 bases fitting TRBD1. The V segment lost 3 bases and the J segment 5 bases; nucleotides outside the gene matches: 8. Germline lookup yields CDR1 SGDLS and CDR2 YYNGEE. This CDR3 has 15 residues. In nucleotides, the CDR3 is TGTGCCAGCAGCGGACAGGGGGCGGTTGTAGACGAGCAGTACTTC. This sequence encodes CASSGQGAVVDEQYF.

The V gene is TRBV12-3 or TRBV12-4, the J gene TRBJ2-7; 10 positions match TRBD2. This CDR3 contains 15 residues. With 6 bases clipped from V and 3 bases from J, the junction kept 8 bases outside the gene matches. CDR3 in DNA: TGTGCCAGCAGCCCCCTAGCGGGAGTTCACTACGAGCAGTACTTC. Protein product: CASSPLAGVHYEQYF.

This clonotype appeared many times. This chain joins TRBV29-1 and TRBJ1-2; D is perhaps TRBD1 (5 bases). The V and J ends lost 5 bases and 8 bases respectively, with 18 bases between them. CDR3 length: 13 residues. In germline, CDR1 is SQVTM, CDR2 ANQGSEA. DNA of the CDR3: TGCAGCGTTTTGGGACTGGGCCCGGCGGGCTACACCTTC. Translated, it gives CSVLGLGPAGYTF.

The chain is built from TRBV3-1 and TRBJ2-1; the D gene is possibly TRBD1 (6 bases). CDR1 and CDR2 from the germline V gene are LGHDT and YNNKEL (reference sequence). This CDR3 is 15 amino acids long. The V gene lost 4 bases and the J gene lost 6 bases, with 16 bases spanning the gap. CDR3 coding DNA: TGTGCCAGCAGCCCTGGGACACCTCTGGCCAATGAGCAGTTCTTC. This encodes CASSPGTPLANEQFF.

In its sample, this clonotype was seen many times. V usage is TRBV12-3 or TRBV12-4 and J usage is TRBJ1-3; D unresolved. V lost 5 bases, J lost 4 bases, and 9 bases lay in between. The CDR3 is 13 residues long. The CDR3 is CASSPALGNTIYF. CDR3 coding DNA: TGTGCCAGCAGTCCGGCTCTCGGAAACACCATATATTTT.

This clonotype was picked up a small number of times. V usage is TRBV5-5 and J usage is TRBJ2-7; 10 nucleotides match TRBD2. With V trimmed by 0 bases and J by 3 bases, 6 bases remained unmatched. Germline values: CDR1 SGHKS, CDR2 YYEKEE (reference sequence). This CDR3 has 16 residues. CDR3 sequence: CASSLGASGGVYEQYF. The CDR3 DNA is TGTGCCAGCAGCTTGGGTGCTAGCGGGGGCGTCTACGAGCAGTACTTC.

At least ten counts were recorded for this clonotype. The V call is TRBV30, the J call TRBJ1-5; the D is unclear. CDR1 is GTSNPN, CDR2 SVGIG, per germline (reference sequence). V was trimmed by 2 bases and J by 4 bases, leaving 9 bases between them. This CDR3 is 13 amino acids long. CDR3 loop: CAWSPQANQPQHF. In DNA form, the CDR3 reads TGTGCCTGGAGTCCCCAGGCTAATCAGCCCCAGCATTTT.

This clonotype was counted between two and nine times. The V gene is TRBV6-2 or TRBV6-3, the J gene TRBJ2-1, with D perhaps matching TRBD1 or TRBD2 (5 bases each). The CDR3 length is 13 residues. V was cut by 0 bases and J by 10 bases, with 10 bases left in between. The germline gives CDR1 MNHEY, CDR2 SVGEGT. The CDR3 here is CASSYSGRHEQFF. The CDR3 bases are TGTGCCAGCAGTTACTCGGGACGCCACGAGCAGTTCTTC.

This clonotype has at least ten counts. The gene calls are TRBV3-1 and TRBJ1-6; D unresolved. Trimming took off 4 bases at V and 5 bases at J, with 12 bases between the two ends. This CDR3 has 15 amino acids. CDR1 and CDR2 (germline): LGHDT, YNNKEL (reference sequence). The CDR3 sequence: CASSPPGRDNSPLHF. CDR3 nucleotides: TGTGCCAGCAGCCCCCCGGGGAGGGATAATTCACCCCTCCACTTT.

This rearrangement joins TRBV7-2 to TRBJ2-2; weak D call: TRBD2 (5 bases). Germline V gene lookup returns CDR1 SGHTA and CDR2 FQGNSA. The CDR3 consists of 16 residues. Trimming shortened V by 4 bases and J by 0 bases, and 12 bases separated the two germline ends. The CDR3: CASSSGRTANTGELFF. For the CDR3, the DNA is TGTGCCAGCAGCTCTGGCCGGACTGCGAACACCGGGGAGCTGTTTTTT.

This rearrangement joins TRBV5-1 to TRBJ2-7; TRBD2 is a possible D gene (6 bases). Germline loops: CDR1 SGHRS, CDR2 YFSETQ. Trimming left V 0 bases short and J 2 bases short, with 12 bases between. The CDR3 is made up of 15 amino acids. The CDR3 DNA reads as TGCGCCAGCAGCTTGGAACCTAGCGTTACCTACGAGCAGTACTTC. Translation: CASSLEPSVTYEQYF.

The chain's CDR3 is CASSLTRLVHNEQFF. The DNA of the CDR3 is TGTGCCAGCAGCTTAACCCGGCTAGTCCACAATGAGCAGTTCTTC. V and J are TRBV7-3 and TRBJ2-1; D remains ambiguous. V dropped 0 bases and J dropped 5 bases, with 11 bases sitting between them. The CDR3 covers 15 residues. CDR1 and CDR2 from the germline V gene are SGHTA and FQGTGA. Variable domain in full (rest from reference TRBV7-3 and TRBJ2-1): GAGVSQTPSNKVTEKGKYVELRCDPISGHTALYWYRQSLGQGPEFLIYFQGTGAADDSGLPNDRFFAVRPEGSVSTLKIQRTERGDSAVYLCASSLTRLVHNEQFFGPGTRLTVL.

The chain has TRBV5-6 and TRBJ2-2; the match to TRBD2 covers 10 bases. V lost 5 bases to trimming and J lost 0 bases; unmatched junction nucleotides: 4. This CDR3 contains 16 residues. Germline loops: CDR1 SGHDT, CDR2 YYEEEE. As DNA, the CDR3 is TGTGCCAGCAGTAACGGACTAGCGGCGAACACCGGGGAGCTGTTTTTT. This encodes CASSNGLAANTGELFF. Using reference TRBV5-6 and TRBJ2-2 for the parts outside the CDR3, the full variable domain is DAGVTQSPTHLIKTRGQQVTLRCSPKSGHDTVSWYQQALGQGPQFIFQYYEEEERQRGNFPDRFSGHQFPNYSSELNVNALLLGDSALYLCASSNGLAANTGELFFGEGSRLTVL.

This clonotype was recorded once. J is TRBJ2-4 and V is TRBV5-1, with D tentatively TRBD2 (6 bases). This CDR3 spans 14 amino acids. The germline V gene encodes CDR1 SGHRS and CDR2 YFSETQ. V shed 4 bases and J shed 7 bases, with 15 bases lying between them. Here the CDR3 DNA reads TGCGCCAGCAGCGCCCTAGCGCCAGCTAACATTCAGTACTTC. Its protein is CASSALAPANIQYF.

The rearrangement uses TRBV4-2 and TRBJ2-7; no clear D gene. Per the germline V gene, CDR1 is LGHNA and CDR2 is YNFKEQ. This CDR3 region has 13 residues. Trimming pared 10 bases from V and 2 bases from J, leaving 15 bases between. The CDR3 loop reads CAMGRDLPYEQYF. CDR3 bases: TGTGCCATGGGCCGCGACCTCCCCTACGAGCAGTACTTC.

A few counts support this clonotype. The genes are TRBV4-2 and TRBJ2-4; the D is unclear. V was cut by 4 bases and J by 1 base, with 14 bases left in between. The germline V gene has CDR1 LGHNA and CDR2 YNFKEQ. The CDR3 sequence is 16 residues long. DNA of the CDR3: TGTGCCAGCAGCCTTGACCCATCCGGGGCCAAAAACATTCAGTACTTC. Its protein product is CASSLDPSGAKNIQYF.

This clonotype was seen a few times. The rearrangement uses TRBV6-1 and TRBJ2-1; weak D call: TRBD2 (5 bases). The germline V gene encodes CDR1 MNHNS and CDR2 SASEGT. The V gene lost 6 bases and the J gene lost 6 bases, with 12 bases spanning the gap. The CDR3 spans 13 residues. The CDR3 is CASSPQTSNEQFF. CDR3 in DNA: TGTGCCAGCAGCCCCCAAACTAGCAATGAGCAGTTCTTC.

This clonotype was counted only a few times. The chain combines TRBV5-5 with TRBJ2-3; D may be TRBD2 (6 bases). Per the germline V gene, CDR1 is SGHKS and CDR2 is YYEKEE (reference sequence). This CDR3 is 14 amino acids long. The V gene lost 6 bases and the J gene lost 2 bases, with 13 bases spanning the gap. The CDR3 reads CASTEGGNTDTQYF. The CDR3, as DNA: TGTGCCAGCACCGAAGGAGGGAACACAGATACGCAGTATTTT.

The V call is TRBV7-6, the J call TRBJ2-1, with D perhaps matching TRBD1 or TRBD2 (5 bases each). This CDR3 comprises 17 residues. Trimming left V 4 bases short and J 9 bases short, with 25 bases between. CDR1 and CDR2 from the germline V gene are SGHVS and FNYEAQ. The chain's CDR3 is CASSSPQQDIGKVEQFF. The DNA for the CDR3 is TGTGCCAGCAGCTCACCCCAACAGGATATCGGGAAAGTTGAGCAGTTCTTC.

The gene calls are TRBV24-1 and TRBJ2-2; 11 bases agree with TRBD2. The trim removed 7 bases at V and 6 bases at J, leaving 3 bases unmatched. The CDR3 has 14 residues. Germline V gene data show CDR1 as KGHDR and CDR2 as SFDVKD. Here the CDR3 reads CATRALAGAGELFF. The CDR3 DNA is TGTGCCACCAGGGCACTAGCGGGAGCCGGGGAGCTGTTTTTT.

The rearrangement uses TRBV20-1 and TRBJ2-1, with TRBD1 matching 8 bases. The germline CDR1 and CDR2 sequences are DFQATT and SNEGSKA (reference sequence). The CDR3 consists of 12 residues. J was trimmed by 10 bases and V by 7 bases; bases with no gene match: 9. CDR3 nucleotides: TGCAGTGAATTTGACAGGGGCAACGAGCAGTTCTTC. It specifies CSEFDRGNEQFF.

This clonotype has only a few counts. The chain couples TRBV19 to TRBJ1-1, with D hard to call. CDR1 is LNHDA, CDR2 SQIVND, per germline (reference sequence). There are 13 residues in the CDR3. V dropped 5 bases and J dropped 3 bases, with 10 bases sitting between them. The CDR3 sequence is CASSLHRDTEAFF. The CDR3, as DNA: TGTGCCAGTAGTTTGCACCGAGACACTGAAGCTTTCTTT. The complete variable domain, with remaining parts taken from reference TRBV19 and TRBJ1-1, reads DGGITQSPKYLFRKEGQNVTLSCEQNLNHDAMYWYRQDPGQGLRLIYYSQIVNDFQKGDIAEGYSVSREKKESFPLTVTSAQKNPTAFYLCASSLHRDTEAFFGQGTRLTVV.

CDR3 nucleotides: TGTGCCAGCAGTTCAGGGCGACTATTAGAGACCCAGTACTTC. It encodes CASSSGRLLETQYF. This chain links TRBV28 with TRBJ2-5; D may correspond to TRBD1 or TRBD2 (5 bases each). V gave up 4 bases and J gave up 4 bases, with 13 bases separating them. CDR1 MDHEN and CDR2 SYDVKM come from the germline V gene. This CDR3 has 14 amino acids.